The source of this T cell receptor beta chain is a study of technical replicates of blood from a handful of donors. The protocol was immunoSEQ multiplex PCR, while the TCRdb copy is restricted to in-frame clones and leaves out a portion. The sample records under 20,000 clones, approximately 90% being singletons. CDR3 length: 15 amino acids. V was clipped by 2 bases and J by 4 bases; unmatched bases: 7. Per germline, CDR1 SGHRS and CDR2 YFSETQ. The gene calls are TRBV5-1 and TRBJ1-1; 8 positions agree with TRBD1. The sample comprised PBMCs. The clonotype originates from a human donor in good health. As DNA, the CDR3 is TGCGCCAGCAGCTTTATGCAGGGGGCGACCACTGAAGCTTTCTTT. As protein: CASSFMQGATTEAFF.